Presented here are 18 T cell receptor beta chains from one specimen sequenced in a study of human T cells and chemical hapten exposure. TCRdb re-analysed the RACE reads in MiXCR, keeping a single row per CDR3 protein. This sample carries some 87,000 distinct CDR3 sequences, approximately 10% of them seen once, and the ten largest clones take roughly 1.4%. Time point reported: patch test 1, 2 weeks after DPC sensitization. The treatment was: therapeutic diphenylcyclopropenone sensitization with weekly scalp DPC. Sequencing was performed on whole blood, taken in connection with sensitization to the hapten diphenylcyclopropenone (DPC). The source of these receptors is a woman between 50 and 59 years old with alopecia areata. Some clones in this sample may be carry-over from other donors' samples.

This chain connects TRBV10-3 to TRBJ2-7; possibly TRBD1 for D (6 bases). The CDR3 runs 12 residues. CDR1 and CDR2 from the germline V gene are ENHRY and SYGVKD. V lost 6 bases to trimming and J lost 2 bases, with 8 bases between them. The CDR3: CAIRGAAYEQYF. Here the CDR3 DNA reads TGTGCCATCAGGGGGGCCGCCTACGAGCAGTACTTC.

This clonotype was detected ten times or more. The V and J genes are TRBV6-5 and TRBJ2-3; 11 nucleotides align to TRBD2. The CDR3 covers 15 residues. The germline CDR1 and CDR2 sequences are MNHEY and SVGAGI. Trimming cost V 6 bases and J 1 base; bases outside gene matches: 3. The DNA of the CDR3 is TGTGCCAGCAGGGCGGGACTAGCGGGCACAGATACGCAGTATTTT. Translated, it gives CASRAGLAGTDTQYF.

The V call is TRBV7-3, the J call TRBJ1-1; D is ambiguous. Germline assignment: CDR1 SGHTA and CDR2 FQGTGA. Trimming took 5 bases from V and 1 from J, leaving 8 bases between them. The CDR3 covers 13 residues. The CDR3 coding sequence is TGTGCCAGCAGCCTCCAGGCGAACACTGAAGCTTTCTTT. Translated, it gives CASSLQANTEAFF.

This clonotype qualifies as medium-sized. The rearrangement uses TRBV6-1 and TRBJ1-3; TRBD1 might be the D (5 bases). Trimming removed 3 bases at V and 0 bases at J, with 6 bases between. From germline, CDR1 is MNHNS and CDR2 SASEGT. There are 14 residues in the CDR3. CDR3: CASSDGASGNTIYF. For the CDR3, the DNA is TGTGCCAGCAGTGACGGGGCCTCTGGAAACACCATATATTTT.

Many counts were recorded for this clonotype. The chain is built from TRBV10-2 and TRBJ1-1; D is possibly TRBD1 (6 bases). Between the trimmed V and J ends, which lost 7 bases and 0 bases, there was a span of 15 bases. Germline lookup yields CDR1 WSHSY and CDR2 SAAADI. The CDR3 consists of 15 residues. The chain's CDR3 is CASTPGGAVNTEAFF. The CDR3 bases are TGCGCCAGCACCCCCGGGGGGGCGGTGAACACTGAAGCTTTCTTT.

The genes are TRBV6-2 or TRBV6-3 and TRBJ1-2; a weak D match, TRBD1 (5 bases). From germline, CDR1 is MNHEY and CDR2 SVGEGT. This CDR3 has 15 amino acids. The germline V and J ends were trimmed by 6 bases and 8 bases, with 22 bases remaining between them. The CDR3 here is CASSFFARGPKGYTF. DNA of the CDR3: TGTGCCAGCAGCTTTTTCGCCCGGGGACCCAAGGGCTACACCTTC.

This clonotype appeared many times. This chain connects TRBV13 to TRBJ2-3, with TRBD1 matching over 10 bases. In germline, CDR1 is PRHDT, CDR2 FYEKMQ (reference sequence). Trimming at V came to 5 bases and at J to 5 bases, leaving 16 bases not matched to a gene. This CDR3 contains 18 residues. In nucleotides, the CDR3 is TGTGCCAGCAGCACAGGGACAGGGGACGGCCCGCCAGTAGATACGCAGTATTTT. It encodes CASSTGTGDGPPVDTQYF.

This clonotype was found a few times. The chain employs TRBV5-5 and TRBJ1-2; no definite D call. CDR3 length: 13 amino acids. The germline gives CDR1 SGHKS, CDR2 YYEKEE (reference sequence). Trimming cost V 3 bases and J 5 bases, with 11 bases left between them. CDR3 sequence reads: CASSSSMTYGYTF. The CDR3 DNA is TGTGCCAGCAGCTCGTCCATGACGTATGGCTACACCTTC.

The CDR3 DNA follows: TGTGCCAGCAGCAAAGGGAGATCCCTGTACTTC. It is translated as CASSKGRSLYF. The chain carries TRBV6-6 and TRBJ2-7; the D gene is possibly TRBD2 (5 bases). Trimming removed 6 bases at V and 12 bases at J, with 15 bases between. The CDR3 spans 11 residues. Per germline, CDR1 MNHNY and CDR2 SVGAGI (reference sequence).

The chain employs TRBV29-1 and TRBJ1-1, with TRBD1 as a possible D gene (5 bases). CDR1 and CDR2 (germline): SQVTM, ANQGSEA. V shed 5 bases and J shed 1 base, with 17 bases lying between them. The CDR3 is 15 residues long. In nucleotides, the CDR3 is TGCAGCGTTCTCCCCCGGAGGGGCGCGAACACTGAAGCTTTCTTT. Translated, it gives CSVLPRRGANTEAFF.

V is TRBV29-1 and J is TRBJ2-5; TRBD1 might be the D (6 bases). Germline values: CDR1 SQVTM, CDR2 ANQGSEA. The CDR3 length is 13 residues. V was pared by 4 bases and J by 4 bases, with 13 bases between. CDR3 coding DNA: TGCAGCGTTGTCTCTGGGGGCGCAGAGACCCAGTACTTC. Translated: CSVVSGGAETQYF.

The chain links TRBV7-8 to TRBJ2-2; no definite D call. The CDR3 runs to 13 residues. V was trimmed by 5 bases and J by 5 bases, leaving 9 bases between them. The germline V gene encodes CDR1 SGHVS and CDR2 FQNEAQ. The CDR3 nucleotides read TGTGCCAGCAGCCTCTCTACGACCGGGGAGCTGTTTTTT. Its translation: CASSLSTTGELFF.

This chain uses TRBV20-1 with TRBJ2-3; D gene ambiguous. Trimming left V 3 bases short and J 0 bases short, with 7 bases between. The CDR3 is made up of 13 amino acids. Looked up from germline, CDR1 is DFQATT and CDR2 is SNEGSKA (reference sequence). The CDR3 reads CSASPRSTDTQYF. CDR3 nucleotide sequence: TGCAGTGCTAGCCCCAGAAGCACAGATACGCAGTATTTT.

This clonotype was seen many times. The DNA for the CDR3 is TGCAGCGTAGGGCGGCTAGAAGAGACCCAGTACTTC. It is translated as CSVGRLEETQYF. The chain uses TRBV29-1 and TRBJ2-5; D call uncertain. Germline V gene lookup returns CDR1 SQVTM and CDR2 ANQGSEA. The V and J ends lost 6 bases and 3 bases respectively, with 11 bases between them. This CDR3 contains 12 residues.

The gene calls are TRBV30 and TRBJ1-5; D gene uncertain. This CDR3 is 13 amino acids long. Deletions cut 2 bases from V and 3 bases from J, with 8 bases between. Germline CDR1 reads GTSNPN; CDR2 reads SVGIG (reference sequence). CDR3 sequence (DNA): TGTGCCTGGAGTCTCCAGACCAATCAGCCCCAGCATTTT. Protein sequence: CAWSLQTNQPQHF.

The gene calls are TRBV2 and TRBJ1-5; 7 nucleotides align to TRBD1. This CDR3 has 16 amino acids. Germline assignment: CDR1 SNHLY and CDR2 FYNNEI. The V and J ends lost 1 base and 5 bases, in that order; junction bases with no gene match: 8. The DNA of the CDR3 is TGTGCCAGCAGTGAAGAGGGGGCGAGATCCCATCAGCCCCAGCATTTT. As protein: CASSEEGARSHQPQHF.

The table lists this clonotype with many counts. The CDR3 is CASRSQRASTDTQYF. CDR3 DNA: TGTGCCAGCAGATCCCAGCGGGCGAGCACAGATACGCAGTATTTT. The gene calls are TRBV12-3 or TRBV12-4 and TRBJ2-3, with D perhaps matching TRBD2 (6 bases). The CDR3 sequence is 15 residues long. Trimming took off 6 bases at V and 0 bases at J, with 13 bases between the two ends.

This clonotype occurred a few times. The rearrangement uses TRBV9 and TRBJ2-1, with 8 bases matching TRBD2. V lost 0 bases to trimming and J lost 5 bases; unmatched junction nucleotides: 13. The CDR3 loop spans 18 amino acids. Germline V gene sequence: CDR1 SGDLS, CDR2 YYNGEE. CDR3 region: CASSVGRTLAAFNNEQFF. The CDR3 nucleotides read TGTGCCAGCAGCGTAGGGAGGACACTAGCGGCTTTTAACAATGAGCAGTTCTTC. Together with reference TRBV9 and TRBJ2-1, the CDR3 gives the full variable domain: DSGVTQTPKHLITATGQRVTLRCSPRSGDLSVYWYQQSLDQGLQFLIQYYNGEERAKGNILERFSAQQFPDLHSELNLSSLELGDSALYFCASSVGRTLAAFNNEQFFGPGTRLTVL.